The T cell receptor (beta chain) under discussion was sequenced for a study of blood T cell repertoires in COVID-19. Study context: Sites in the United States, Italy and Spain provided acute and convalescent COVID-19 samples. From T cells, B-cell-depleted T cells, or PBMCs came the material, which was cDNA or gDNA.

Authors' methods: The assay estimated nucleated cells by amplifying reference gene primers. Data came from immunoSEQ multiplex PCR; TCRdb stores just in-frame clones and leaves some out. The DNA gave D and trimming, while V, J and clone size come from that table. The table has fewer than 45,000 clones, approximately 85% seen once. From germline, CDR1 is SEHNR and CDR2 FQNEAQ (reference sequence). Trimming at V came to 1 base and at J to 5 bases, leaving 10 bases not matched to a gene. This CDR3 region has 16 residues. The origin of this receptor is a woman older than 75 with acute or convalescent COVID-19. What was sequenced was peripheral blood. The V gene is TRBV7-9, the J gene TRBJ2-5, with TRBD2 identical over 7 bases. CDR3 DNA: TGTGCCAGCAGCTTAGGGTTGGGGAGGGGCGGTGAGACCCAGTACTTC. Translating it yields CASSLGLGRGGETQYF.